This paragraph covers one T cell receptor (beta chain) sequence. Its antigen is not known. Noted time point: blood 2 weeks post-SBRT. As to treatment: 15 Gy SBRT to primary tumor, nephrectomy 4 weeks later. The sample belongs to a study of radiation and T cells in renal cell carcinoma. Study-wide results and caveats: Top tumor clonotypes rose in blood 2 weeks post-radiation, then contracted.

Germline V gives CDR1 MGHRA, CDR2 YSYEKL. This CDR3 has 14 amino acids. V lost 8 bases and J 2 bases, leaving 16 bases between the germline ends. Sequencing was performed with immunoSEQ multiplex PCR; in TCRdb, only in-frame clones are kept and a portion is missing. The data contain some 60,000 clones, around 80% of them singletons. Sequenced material: blood, taken from a patient whose treatment included radiotherapy and nephrectomy. This TCR derives from a man aged 60 to 69 with renal cell carcinoma. V is TRBV4-1 and J is TRBJ2-7, with D possibly being TRBD1 (6 bases). The CDR3 DNA follows: TGCGCCAGCTCTGGACAGAACATTCCCTACGAGCAGTACGTC. It specifies CASSGQNIPYEQYV.